A single T cell receptor beta chain is shown here with its context. This sample was included in a study of blood T cell repertoires in COVID-19. Sequencing was performed with immunoSEQ multiplex PCR; in TCRdb, only in-frame clones are kept and a portion is missing. The sample records 200,000 to 250,000 clones, over 75% being singletons. The CDR3 length is 17 residues. Trimming left V 2 bases short and J 3 bases short, with 17 bases between. CDR1 is SGHAT, CDR2 FQNNGV, per germline. The sequencing sample was made of peripheral blood. The TCR sequence derives from a man in his fifties with COVID-19, enrolled during active disease. The chain joins TRBV11-2 to TRBJ2-1; possible D gene TRBD2, 6 bases. CDR3 sequence reads: CASSLMRSGLLYNEQFF. CDR3 DNA sequence: TGTGCCAGCAGCTTAATGAGGTCGGGACTTCTCTACAATGAGCAGTTCTTC.